This note documents a single T cell receptor beta chain sequence. TCRdb's table, derived via immunoSEQ multiplex PCR, lists solely in-frame clones and lacks some. The top ten clones hold 0.0094% of a sample with 500,000 to 850,000 clones, around 87% of them seen once. This record belongs to a study of shared T cell receptors in the human thymus. J lost 5 bases, V lost 7 bases, and 7 bases had no gene match. Germline V gene lookup returns CDR1 MDHEN and CDR2 SYDVKM. The CDR3 contains 14 residues. The data were also submitted as part of a second study, on human thymus T cells. As that report states: Obtained as resections during corrective heart surgery, the thymus tissue was then studied. Usage of V and J genes appeared biased in thymic and blood repertoires.

Specimen: thymocytes. The clonotype comes from a boy younger than two with a congenital heart defect. The chain links TRBV28 to TRBJ1-1, with 10 bases matching TRBD1. The CDR3 coding sequence is TGTGCCAGCAAACCACCGGGACAGGGGACTGAAGCTTTCTTT. Translation: CASKPPGQGTEAFF.